These 15 T cell receptor beta chains originate from one sample sequenced in a study of T-cell reconstitution after alpha-beta-depleted transplantation in children. Points from the study as a whole: At the one-year point after transplant, T-cell counts and TCRbeta diversity were found to come mostly from T cells that had been newly produced.

Unique molecular identifiers were used to barcode this TCRbeta library. Via MiXCR, TCRdb re-called the PCR reads, giving one row per CDR3 protein. The sample lists about 300,000 distinct CDR3 sequences, 6% to 10% occurring once. These receptors have no identified antigens. The sample here was peripheral blood, taken 360 days after TCRalphabeta/CD19-depleted stem cell transplant. The receptor set was obtained from a female patient aged 2-9 years who had a stem cell transplant for Fanconi anemia, so the T cells may come from the graft donor.

This clonotype has only a few counts. A much larger clone differs from this one at a single base, so this may be a read error. The genes are TRBV12-3 or TRBV12-4 and TRBJ2-3; D is perhaps TRBD1 (6 bases). The CDR3 runs 16 residues. The CDR3 region is CASSFHQGMGTDTQNF. The CDR3, as DNA: TGTGCCAGCAGTTTTCACCAGGGGATGGGCACAGATACGCAGAATTTT.

This clonotype showed up just a few times. The chain joins TRBV9 to TRBJ1-5; no clear D gene. The CDR3 has 15 amino acids. With 4 bases removed from V and 0 bases from J, the gap between germline ends came to 11 bases. Per the germline V gene, CDR1 is SGDLS and CDR2 is YYNGEE. The CDR3 sequence is CASSPDGDSNQPQHF. CDR3 DNA: TGTGCCAGCAGCCCGGACGGAGATAGCAATCAGCCCCAGCATTTT.

V usage is TRBV10-3 and J usage is TRBJ2-3; 10 nucleotides align to TRBD2. The ends lost 6 bases at V and 1 base at J; junction bases unmatched: 4. Germline-derived CDR1 and CDR2 are ENHRY and SYGVKD. The CDR3 sequence is 15 residues long. CDR3 loop: CAISPGTSGTDTQYF. In nucleotides, the CDR3 is TGTGCCATCAGCCCTGGGACTAGCGGCACAGATACGCAGTATTTT.

In this sample, this clonotype turned up many times. The chain recombines TRBV4-2 with TRBJ2-1, with 9 bases identical to TRBD2. Germline V gives CDR1 LGHNA, CDR2 YNFKEQ. The CDR3 loop spans 17 amino acids. V gave up 4 bases and J gave up 0 bases; unmatched junction bases: 7. The CDR3 here is CASSRGGRGSSYNEQFF. For the CDR3, the DNA is TGTGCCAGCAGCCGGGGCGGGAGGGGGAGCTCCTACAATGAGCAGTTCTTC.

This clonotype has ten or more counts. The rearrangement joins TRBV7-9 to TRBJ1-2; D may be TRBD1 (5 bases). This CDR3 is built from 13 residues. The germline V gene encodes CDR1 SEHNR and CDR2 FQNEAQ (reference sequence). The V gene lost 4 bases and the J gene lost 4 bases, with 10 bases spanning the gap. The CDR3 is CASSSGTSYGYTF. Here the CDR3 DNA reads TGTGCCAGCAGCTCCGGGACGTCCTATGGCTACACCTTC.

This clonotype was picked up a small number of times. V usage is TRBV11-2 and J usage is TRBJ2-3, with D perhaps matching TRBD1 (6 bases). Germline CDR1 reads SGHAT; CDR2 reads FQNNGV. This CDR3 is built from 15 residues. V was cut by 4 bases and J by 0 bases, with 11 bases left in between. Here the CDR3 DNA reads TGTGCCAGCAGCTCCGGACAGAGCAGCACAGATACGCAGTATTTT. This gives the protein CASSSGQSSTDTQYF.

This clonotype was recorded many times. The chain links TRBV21-1 to TRBJ1-1. TRBV21-1 is a listed pseudogene. This CDR3 has 14 amino acids. CDR3 DNA sequence: TGTGCCAGCAGCAAAGGACGGCCTAACACTGAAGCTTTCTTT. This codes for CASSKGRPNTEAFF.

V gene TRBV7-3 combines with J gene TRBJ2-1; 9 bases agree with TRBD2. The germline V gene encodes CDR1 SGHTA and CDR2 FQGTGA. V gave up 1 base and J gave up 3 bases; unmatched junction bases: 1. The CDR3 contains 15 residues. CDR3 sequence reads: CASSLISGGYNEQFF. CDR3 DNA sequence: TGTGCCAGCAGCTTAATTAGCGGGGGCTACAATGAGCAGTTCTTC.

V is TRBV2 and J is TRBJ1-1; 8 bases match TRBD1. V gave up 9 bases and J gave up 5 bases; unmatched junction bases: 5. The CDR3 is made up of 12 amino acids. Germline values: CDR1 SNHLY, CDR2 FYNNEI. The CDR3 loop is CARDRGGTEAFF. The CDR3 bases are TGTGCCAGAGACAGGGGTGGGACTGAAGCTTTCTTT. Drawing the rest from reference TRBV2 and TRBJ1-1, the complete variable domain is EPEVTQTPSHQVTQMGQEVILRCVPISNHLYFYWYRQILGQKVEFLVSFYNNEISEKSEIFDDQFSVERPDGSNFTLKIRSTKLEDSAMYFCARDRGGTEAFFGQGTRLTVV.

This clonotype was counted at least ten times. The chain uses TRBV20-1 and TRBJ1-5, with a possible D match to TRBD1 (5 bases). The germline V and J ends were trimmed by 7 bases and 4 bases, with 14 bases remaining between them. The CDR3 runs 13 residues. The germline CDR1 and CDR2 sequences are DFQATT and SNEGSKA (reference sequence). The CDR3 DNA follows: TGCAGTGTTAAGACAGAACCAAATCAGCCCCAGCATTTT. This codes for CSVKTEPNQPQHF.

This clonotype was seen only a few times. This sequence joins TRBV20-1 and TRBJ1-1; D gene unclear. Germline-derived CDR1 and CDR2 are DFQATT and SNEGSKA (reference sequence). The CDR3 totals 16 residues. V dropped 1 base and J dropped 1 base, with 16 bases sitting between them. CDR3 nucleotide sequence: TGCAGTGCTAGAGTGGAGGCCTCTCTAGGGAACACTGAAGCTTTCTTT. Translation gives CSARVEASLGNTEAFF.

In its sample, this clonotype was seen many times. The V and J genes are TRBV20-1 and TRBJ2-1; 7 bases fit TRBD1. The CDR3 sequence is 16 residues long. The trim removed 6 bases at V and 0 bases at J, leaving 11 bases unmatched. Germline V lookup: CDR1 DFQATT, CDR2 SNEGSKA (reference sequence). CDR3 amino acids: CSATNPRDSSYNEQFF. The CDR3 DNA reads as TGCAGTGCCACGAACCCCCGGGACAGCTCCTACAATGAGCAGTTCTTC.

Note on this clonotype: At one end, the junction sequence differs from germline, possibly due to a read error. The chain has TRBV14 and TRBJ2-7, with D possibly being TRBD2 (5 bases). The CDR3 is 12 amino acids. Germline V gene lookup returns CDR1 SGHDN and CDR2 FVKESK. The CDR3 coding sequence is TGTGCCAGCAGCCAAGATCGGGAATCACGGGACTTC. Translated: CASSQDRESRDF. The variable domain in full, with the rest retrieved from reference TRBV14 and TRBJ2-7, is EAGVTQFPSHSVIEKGQTVTLRCDPISGHDNLYWYRRVMGKEIKFLLHFVKESKQDESGMPNNRFLAERTGGTYSTLKVQPAELEDSGVYFCASSQDRESRDFGPGTRLTVT.

The chain couples TRBV11-2 to TRBJ2-7, with 7 bases that match TRBD1. Germline-derived CDR1 and CDR2 are SGHAT and FQNNGV. This CDR3 is built from 13 residues. V gave up 5 bases and J gave up 6 bases; unmatched junction bases: 7. The CDR3 DNA reads as TGTGCCAGCAGCGTCGAATACAGGGGCGAGCAGTACGTC. Protein product: CASSVEYRGEQYV.

This clonotype occurred many times. V and J are TRBV15 and TRBJ2-5, with D possibly TRBD2 on 6 matching bases. With 0 bases removed from V and 2 bases from J, the gap between germline ends came to 22 bases. This CDR3 spans 19 amino acids. Per the germline V gene, CDR1 is LNHNV and CDR2 is YYDKDF (reference sequence). Written as DNA, the CDR3 is TGTGCCACCAGCAGAGATCTTGGCGGCCCGGGAGAATGGCAAGAGACCCAGTACTTC. Its translation: CATSRDLGGPGEWQETQYF.